These 23 T cell receptor beta chains originate from one sample sequenced in a study of shared clonotypes between healthy human individuals. Profiling relied on immunoSEQ multiplex PCR, and the TCRdb table lists in-frame clones only, not all of them. The sample has 1.5 million to 2.5 million clones, roughly 94% seen once; the top ten hold 0.95% to 1.5%. CD45RO-negative, CCR7-selected cells formed the naive CD8 fraction, which excluded terminally differentiated effector memory CD45RA+ cells. The specimen sequenced was naive CD8+ T cells sorted from blood. These receptors were collected from a man between 18 and 29 years old in good health.

The chain recombines TRBV4-1 with TRBJ2-1; D may be TRBD1 (6 bases). Germline V CDR1 and CDR2: MGHRA, YSYEKL. The length of the CDR3 is 15 residues. V was shortened by 0 bases and J by 3 bases, with 9 bases between the two germline ends. CDR3 amino acids: CASSQDRGFYNEQFF. CDR3 coding DNA: TGCGCCAGCAGCCAAGACAGGGGATTCTACAATGAGCAGTTCTTC.

The chain recombines TRBV5-1 with TRBJ1-5; D remains unclear. The CDR3 loop spans 15 amino acids. CDR1 and CDR2 from the germline V gene are SGHRS and YFSETQ. V gave up 4 bases and J gave up 6 bases, with 17 bases separating them. The CDR3 region has the DNA TGCGCCAGCAGCCCGCAAGGTGGGGAGACTCAGCCCCAGCATTTT. As protein: CASSPQGGETQPQHF.

This clone was counted a few times. The chain carries TRBV2 and TRBJ1-5; possible D gene TRBD1, 6 bases. Germline V gene data show CDR1 as SNHLY and CDR2 as FYNNEI. There are 13 residues in the CDR3. Trimming cost V 5 bases and J 2 bases, with 7 bases left between them. Written as DNA, the CDR3 is TGTGCCAGCAGTTCAGGGGGCAATCAGCCCCAGCATTTT. It translates to CASSSGGNQPQHF. The variable domain in full, completed from reference TRBV2 and TRBJ1-5, reads EPEVTQTPSHQVTQMGQEVILRCVPISNHLYFYWYRQILGQKVEFLVSFYNNEISEKSEIFDDQFSVERPDGSNFTLKIRSTKLEDSAMYFCASSSGGNQPQHFGDGTRLSIL.

This rearrangement joins TRBV6-5 to TRBJ2-7, with D perhaps matching TRBD1 or TRBD2 (5 bases each). Germline values: CDR1 MNHEY, CDR2 SVGAGI. The CDR3 covers 12 residues. Trimming took off 7 bases at V and 6 bases at J, with 13 bases between the two ends. The CDR3 here is CASTSGPGEQYF. The CDR3 region has the DNA TGTGCCAGCACCTCGGGACCCGGCGAGCAGTACTTC.

The chain carries TRBV30 and TRBJ1-6; no definite D call. Trimming left V 3 bases short and J 0 bases short, with 15 bases between. The germline V gene encodes CDR1 GTSNPN and CDR2 SVGIG (reference sequence). The CDR3 extends over 17 amino acids. CDR3 DNA: TGTGCCTGGAGCGAGGGTATACTTAGCTCCTATAATTCACCCCTCCACTTT. Translating gives CAWSEGILSSYNSPLHF. Combining the CDR3 with reference TRBV30 and TRBJ1-6 gives the whole variable domain SQTIHQWPATLVQPVGSPLSLECTVEGTSNPNLYWYRQAAGRGLQLLFYSVGIGQISSEVPQNLSASRPQDRQFILSSKKLLLSDSGFYLCAWSEGILSSYNSPLHFGNGTRLTVT.

The chain links TRBV19 to TRBJ1-2; D might be TRBD1 (5 bases). The CDR3 sequence is 16 residues long. Germline V gene data show CDR1 as LNHDA and CDR2 as SQIVND (reference sequence). V was trimmed by 4 bases and J by 0 bases, leaving 15 bases between them. The CDR3 nucleotides are TGTGCCAGTAGTAAACGGGGGGACGGAGCTAACTATGGCTACACCTTC. Protein product: CASSKRGDGANYGYTF.

The chain recombines TRBV18 with TRBJ2-2; tentatively, D is TRBD2 (5 bases). This CDR3 is built from 14 residues. The ends were cut back, 5 bases at V and 4 bases at J, with 11 bases in the middle. CDR1 and CDR2 from the germline V gene are KGHSH and LQKENI. CDR3 sequence: CASSTGLATGELFF. In nucleotides, the CDR3 is TGTGCCAGCTCAACGGGGTTGGCCACCGGGGAGCTGTTTTTT. The entire variable domain, with the rest obtained from reference TRBV18 and TRBJ2-2, is as follows: NAGVMQNPRHLVRRRGQEARLRCSPMKGHSHVYWYRQLPEEGLKFMVYLQKENIIDESGMPKERFSAEFPKEGPSILRIQQVVRGDSAAYFCASSTGLATGELFFGEGSRLTVL.

This rearrangement joins TRBV5-1 to TRBJ2-7; 9 bases agree with TRBD2. CDR1 SGHRS and CDR2 YFSETQ come from the germline V gene. Trimming cost V 6 bases and J 7 bases; bases outside gene matches: 14. The CDR3 runs to 15 residues. The CDR3 DNA sequence: TGCGCCAGCACCCCTAGCGGGGCCCACTCCGGAGAGCAGTACTTC. Translated: CASTPSGAHSGEQYF.

This chain connects TRBV19 to TRBJ1-1; D might be TRBD1 (5 bases). V lost 8 bases to trimming and J lost 6 bases, with 16 bases between them. This CDR3 is 13 amino acids long. CDR1 is LNHDA, CDR2 SQIVND, per germline (reference sequence). DNA of the CDR3: TGTGCCAGTTTCCATCTGGAGGGGTCTGAAGCTTTCTTT. Its protein product is CASFHLEGSEAFF.

This clone has a single count. At one of its ends the junction is not consistent with the germline gene, which may arise from a read error. The V call is TRBV25-1, the J call TRBJ2-7; D is unclear. Germline CDR1 is MGHDK and CDR2 is SYGVNS. The CDR3 is made up of 13 amino acids. The CDR3 reads CASSPTYDTSICF. The CDR3 DNA follows: TGTGCCAGCAGCCCCACGTACGACACGTCGATATGCTTC.

Details on this clone: Other nucleotide sequences from this sample produce the same CDR3. V usage is TRBV19 and J usage is TRBJ2-7, with D perhaps matching TRBD1 (6 bases). This CDR3 is built from 12 residues. The V end was cut by 6 bases, the J end by 4 bases, with 10 bases between. CDR1 and CDR2 (germline): LNHDA, SQIVND (reference sequence). The CDR3 DNA reads as TGTGCCAGTAGCCCAGACAGGTACGAGCAGTACTTC. Its protein product is CASSPDRYEQYF.

In regard to this clone: Other DNA sequences from this sample encode an identical CDR3 as well. The chain has TRBV7-8 and TRBJ1-5, with a possible D match to TRBD1 (6 bases). The CDR3 totals 13 residues. The germline CDR1 and CDR2 sequences are SGHVS and FQNEAQ. Trimming took 5 bases from V and 4 from J, leaving 9 bases between them. The CDR3 coding sequence is TGTGCCAGCAGCCAAGGGGGAAATCAGCCCCAGCATTTT. Translating gives CASSQGGNQPQHF. Full variable domain (missing parts from reference TRBV7-8 and TRBJ1-5): GAGVSQSPRYKVAKRGQDVALRCDPISGHVSLFWYQQALGQGPEFLTYFQNEAQLDKSGLPSDRFFAERPEGSVSTLKIQRTQQEDSAVYLCASSQGGNQPQHFGDGTRLSIL.

The chain uses TRBV27 and TRBJ1-3; possibly TRBD1 for D (5 bases). The CDR3 spans 14 residues. Between the trimmed V and J ends, which lost 6 bases and 0 bases, there was a span of 9 bases. The germline V gene encodes CDR1 MNHEY and CDR2 SMNVEV (reference sequence). The CDR3 protein is CASRLGVSGNTIYF. CDR3 sequence (DNA): TGTGCCAGCAGATTAGGGGTCTCTGGAAACACCATATATTTT.

CDR3 amino acids: CASSLGGAWLTEAFF. The CDR3 DNA is TGCGCCAGCAGCTTGGGAGGGGCTTGGCTCACTGAAGCTTTCTTT. This sequence joins TRBV5-1 and TRBJ1-1; weak D call: TRBD1 (5 bases). This CDR3 has 15 residues. Germline V gives CDR1 SGHRS, CDR2 YFSETQ. V gave up 0 bases and J gave up 4 bases, with 13 bases separating them.

V and J are TRBV4-3 and TRBJ2-4, with D tentatively TRBD1 or TRBD2 (5 bases each). CDR3 length: 17 amino acids. V was cut by 0 bases and J by 1 base, with 13 bases left in between. The germline gives CDR1 LGHNA, CDR2 YSLEER. The CDR3 coding sequence is TGCGCCAGCAGCCAAGAAAAACTGGGGGTTGCCAAAAACATTCAGTACTTC. Its protein product is CASSQEKLGVAKNIQYF.

A word on this clone: This CDR3 is also generated by other DNA sequences in the sample. The CDR3 DNA follows: TGTGCCAGCAGCTTCGCGGGGGTCGGCTATGGCTACACCTTC. This gives the protein CASSFAGVGYGYTF. This sequence joins TRBV7-9 and TRBJ1-2; tentative D call: TRBD1 (5 bases). The ends were cut back, 3 bases at V and 4 bases at J, with 12 bases in the middle. Germline CDR1 SEHNR, CDR2 FQNEAQ (reference sequence). This CDR3 has 14 amino acids. The full variable domain, with the rest looked up from reference TRBV7-9 and TRBJ1-2, is DTGVSQNPRHKITKRGQNVTFRCDPISEHNRLYWYRQTLGQGPEFLTYFQNEAQLEKSRLLSDRFSAERPKGSFSTLEIQRTEQGDSAMYLCASSFAGVGYGYTFGSGTRLTVV.

This chain joins TRBV27 and TRBJ2-1; the match to TRBD1 covers 8 bases. CDR3 size: 15 residues. The trim removed 5 bases at V and 5 bases at J, leaving 8 bases unmatched. The germline V gene encodes CDR1 MNHEY and CDR2 SMNVEV (reference sequence). The CDR3: CASSTIGTGNNEQFF. The CDR3 DNA is TGTGCCAGCAGTACCATTGGGACAGGCAACAATGAGCAGTTCTTC.

The V and J genes are TRBV30 and TRBJ2-3, with 11 positions matching TRBD2. Trimming took 2 bases from V and 2 from J; bases not matched to a gene: 6. Per the germline V gene, CDR1 is GTSNPN and CDR2 is SVGIG (reference sequence). This CDR3 region has 16 residues. CDR3 DNA sequence: TGTGCCTGGAGTACTGGGACTAGCGGTCACACAGATACGCAGTATTTT. Amino acid sequence: CAWSTGTSGHTDTQYF.

This chain links TRBV28 with TRBJ1-5, with D possibly being TRBD1 (6 bases). The germline V gene encodes CDR1 MDHEN and CDR2 SYDVKM. This CDR3 contains 15 residues. The ends were cut back, 4 bases at V and 0 bases at J, with 10 bases in the middle. CDR3 sequence: CASSSGTNSNQPQHF. The CDR3 nucleotides are TGTGCCAGCAGTTCCGGGACAAATAGCAATCAGCCCCAGCATTTT.

V gene TRBV28 combines with J gene TRBJ2-5, with TRBD2 as a possible D gene (7 bases). The germline CDR1 and CDR2 sequences are MDHEN and SYDVKM. The CDR3 runs to 17 residues. V lost 4 bases, J lost 2 bases, and 20 bases lay in between. The CDR3 here is CASSWGHAGVMQETQYF. CDR3 nucleotide sequence: TGTGCCAGCAGTTGGGGGCATGCGGGGGTGATGCAAGAGACCCAGTACTTC.

The genes are TRBV13 and TRBJ1-1, with D possibly being TRBD1 (5 bases). CDR3 length: 15 residues. Trimming left V 4 bases short and J 5 bases short, with 17 bases between. Germline CDR1 is PRHDT and CDR2 is FYEKMQ (reference sequence). CDR3 residues: CASSSTSGGRTEAFF. CDR3 DNA: TGTGCCAGCAGCTCGACTTCGGGGGGACGTACTGAAGCTTTCTTT.

This chain uses TRBV10-3 with TRBJ2-2; the D is unclear. The CDR3 is 18 residues long. V lost 4 bases and J 0 bases, leaving 18 bases between the germline ends. Germline V gives CDR1 ENHRY, CDR2 SYGVKD. CDR3 DNA: TGTGCCATCAGTGCTCCTCCAACGGACCGGCCGAACACCGGGGAGCTGTTTTTT. Its protein is CAISAPPTDRPNTGELFF.

V usage is TRBV7-9 and J usage is TRBJ1-5, with D maybe TRBD1 (6 bases). CDR3 length: 13 amino acids. Trimming took off 8 bases at V and 7 bases at J, with 15 bases between the two ends. The germline V gene encodes CDR1 SEHNR and CDR2 FQNEAQ (reference sequence). CDR3 loop: CASEFGRGQPQHF. DNA for the CDR3: TGTGCCAGCGAATTTGGCAGGGGCCAGCCCCAGCATTTT.